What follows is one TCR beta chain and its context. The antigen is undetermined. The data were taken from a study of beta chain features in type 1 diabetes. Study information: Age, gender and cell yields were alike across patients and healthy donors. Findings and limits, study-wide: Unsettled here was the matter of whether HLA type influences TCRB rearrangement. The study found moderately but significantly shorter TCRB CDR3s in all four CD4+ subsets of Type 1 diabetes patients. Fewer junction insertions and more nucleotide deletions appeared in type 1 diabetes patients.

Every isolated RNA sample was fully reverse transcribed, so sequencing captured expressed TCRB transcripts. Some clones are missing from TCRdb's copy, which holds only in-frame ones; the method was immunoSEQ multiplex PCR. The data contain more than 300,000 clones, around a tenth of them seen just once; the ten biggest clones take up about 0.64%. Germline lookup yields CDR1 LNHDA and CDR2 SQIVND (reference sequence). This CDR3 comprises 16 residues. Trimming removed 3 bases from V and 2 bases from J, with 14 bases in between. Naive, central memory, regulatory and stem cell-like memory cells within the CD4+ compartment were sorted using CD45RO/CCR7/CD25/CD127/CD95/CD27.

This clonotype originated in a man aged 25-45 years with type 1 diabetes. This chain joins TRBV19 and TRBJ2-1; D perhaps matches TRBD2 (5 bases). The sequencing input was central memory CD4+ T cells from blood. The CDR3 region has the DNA TGTGCCAGTAGTATTGGTGGAACTAGAACCTACAATGAGCAGTTCTTC. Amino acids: CASSIGGTRTYNEQFF.